These T cell receptor beta chains were read from a single sample in a study of shared clonotypes between healthy human individuals. Repertoires were generated with immunoSEQ multiplex PCR, while TCRdb's copy carries only in-frame clones and drops some. The data show 2 million to 2.5 million clones, with approximately 95% seen just once and 0.39% held by the top ten. Specimen: naive CD4+ T cells from PBMCs. Receptors originate from a young man in good health. Some clones in this sample may be carry-over from other donors' samples. Each CDR3 is given with its conserved first and last residue. Fields, in order: D gene, clone size, V gene, J gene, CDR3 DNA, CDR3 protein. A D gene is named only where the DNA matches it firmly. Rows may omit the clone size; those that give it use once, few, many or a size class.

d_call: .; clone_size: .; v_call: TRBV10-1; j_call: TRBJ1-4; cdr3_nt: TGCGCCAGCCCCTGGTTAAGTGTGAGGGGTGGCTTTCAGGAAAAACTGTTTTTT; cdr3_aa: CASPWLSVRGGFQEKLFF
d_call: .; clone_size: .; v_call: TRBV7-9; j_call: TRBJ2-7; cdr3_nt: TGTGCCAGCAGCGAGGACAGTTCCCCCTACGAGCAGTACTTC; cdr3_aa: CASSEDSSPYEQYF
d_call: .; clone_size: few; v_call: TRBV4-2; j_call: TRBJ1-1; cdr3_nt: TGTGCCAGCAGCCAGGCTCCACTCACAGGGTTTGAAGCTTTCTTT; cdr3_aa: CASSQAPLTGFEAFF
d_call: .; clone_size: .; v_call: TRBV7-8; j_call: TRBJ2-7; cdr3_nt: TGTGCCAGCAGCTTAGCGGTGGCGGGCTCTTCCTACGAGCAGTACTTC; cdr3_aa: CASSLAVAGSSYEQYF
d_call: .; clone_size: .; v_call: TRBV28; j_call: TRBJ2-1; cdr3_nt: TGTGCCAGCAGTTTAACCCCGGACAGATCCTACAATGAGCAGTTCTTC; cdr3_aa: CASSLTPDRSYNEQFF
d_call: .; clone_size: .; v_call: TRBV9; j_call: TRBJ1-5; cdr3_nt: TGTGCCAGCAGCCCCCGGGACACCTATCAGCCCCAGCATTTT; cdr3_aa: CASSPRDTYQPQHF
d_call: .; clone_size: .; v_call: TRBV7-3; j_call: TRBJ2-3; cdr3_nt: TGTGCCAGCAGCCCGGGGGTCAGCACAGATACGCAGTATTTT; cdr3_aa: CASSPGVSTDTQYF
d_call: .; clone_size: .; v_call: TRBV25-1; j_call: TRBJ1-2; cdr3_nt: TGTGCCAGCAGGCGAGGGGTTAACTATGGCTACACCTTC; cdr3_aa: CASRRGVNYGYTF
d_call: .; clone_size: .; v_call: TRBV6-1; j_call: TRBJ1-6; cdr3_nt: TGTGCCAGCAGTGAAGCGGGACTACGGGGGGGATCACCCCTCCACTTT; cdr3_aa: CASSEAGLRGGSPLHF
d_call: .; clone_size: .; v_call: TRBV4-2; j_call: TRBJ2-1; cdr3_nt: TGTGCCAGCAGCCAAGCATCCAGCGGGTACCCTCATGAGCAGTTCTTC; cdr3_aa: CASSQASSGYPHEQFF
d_call: TRBD1; clone_size: .; v_call: TRBV28; j_call: TRBJ1-1; cdr3_nt: TGTGCCAGCAGCCGGACAGGGACAGGGAACACTGAAGCTTTCTTT; cdr3_aa: CASSRTGTGNTEAFF
d_call: .; clone_size: .; v_call: TRBV7-9; j_call: TRBJ2-5; cdr3_nt: TGTGCCAGCAGCTTACAGTTGCGGGAGACCCAGTACTTC; cdr3_aa: CASSLQLRETQYF
d_call: .; clone_size: once; v_call: TRBV5-1; j_call: TRBJ1-1; cdr3_nt: TGCGCCAGCAGCTCTTACACTGAAGCTTTCTTT; cdr3_aa: CASSSYTEAFF
d_call: .; clone_size: .; v_call: TRBV28; j_call: TRBJ1-2; cdr3_nt: TGTGCCAGCAGTTTGTTTACCCCTCCTGGCTACACCTTC; cdr3_aa: CASSLFTPPGYTF
d_call: TRBD2; clone_size: .; v_call: TRBV5-8; j_call: TRBJ2-1; cdr3_nt: TGTGCCAGCAGCTTGGCTATAGCGGGAGGTCGGGATGAGCAGTTCTTC; cdr3_aa: CASSLAIAGGRDEQFF
d_call: .; clone_size: .; v_call: TRBV7-2; j_call: TRBJ1-1; cdr3_nt: TGTGCCAGCAGCTCAGGGACGCTGAACACTGAAGCTTTCTTT; cdr3_aa: CASSSGTLNTEAFF
d_call: TRBD2; clone_size: .; v_call: TRBV18; j_call: TRBJ2-2; cdr3_nt: TGTGCCAGCTCACCACGAGCGGGGACCACCGGGGAGCTGTTTTTT; cdr3_aa: CASSPRAGTTGELFF
d_call: TRBD2; clone_size: .; v_call: TRBV18; j_call: TRBJ2-1; cdr3_nt: TGTGCCAGCTCACCATTCGCTAGCGGGGGTACCGGCTATGAGCAGTTCTTC; cdr3_aa: CASSPFASGGTGYEQFF
d_call: .; clone_size: .; v_call: TRBV5-1; j_call: TRBJ1-2; cdr3_nt: TGCGCCAGCAGCTGGGGGCCCGGTGAGTGGTATGGCTACACCTTC; cdr3_aa: CASSWGPGEWYGYTF
d_call: .; clone_size: .; v_call: TRBV7-7; j_call: TRBJ2-4; cdr3_nt: TGTGCCAGCAGCTTAGAACTCAAAAGGGGAAAAAACATTCAGTACTTC; cdr3_aa: CASSLELKRGKNIQYF
d_call: TRBD2; clone_size: .; v_call: TRBV28; j_call: TRBJ2-7; cdr3_nt: TGTGCCAGCAGTTTAAAGGGAGCGGGAGGCGAGCAGTACTTC; cdr3_aa: CASSLKGAGGEQYF
d_call: TRBD2; clone_size: .; v_call: TRBV5-8; j_call: TRBJ2-7; cdr3_nt: TGTGCCAGCAGCTTCTTTGTTCGGCGGGAGGGGTACGAGCAGTACTTC; cdr3_aa: CASSFFVRREGYEQYF
d_call: .; clone_size: .; v_call: TRBV18; j_call: TRBJ2-5; cdr3_nt: TGTGCCAGCTCACCAGGTACCCAAGAGACCCAGTACTTC; cdr3_aa: CASSPGTQETQYF
d_call: .; clone_size: .; v_call: TRBV7-9; j_call: TRBJ2-5; cdr3_nt: TGTGCCAGCAGCTTATTTAGCGGACAAGAGACCCAGTACTTC; cdr3_aa: CASSLFSGQETQYF
d_call: TRBD1; clone_size: .; v_call: TRBV29-1; j_call: TRBJ1-3; cdr3_nt: TGCAGCGTTGGGGACAGGGCTGGAAACACCATATATTTT; cdr3_aa: CSVGDRAGNTIYF
d_call: TRBD2; clone_size: .; v_call: TRBV10-1; j_call: TRBJ2-1; cdr3_nt: TGCGCCAGCAGTTTGACTAGCGGGAGGGGCGATGAGCAGTTCTTC; cdr3_aa: CASSLTSGRGDEQFF
d_call: TRBD2; clone_size: .; v_call: TRBV9; j_call: TRBJ2-7; cdr3_nt: TGTGCCAGCAGCGTAGGGGCGAGCGGGGCCTACGAGCAGTACTTC; cdr3_aa: CASSVGASGAYEQYF
d_call: TRBD2; clone_size: .; v_call: TRBV7-2; j_call: TRBJ2-7; cdr3_nt: TGTGCCAGCAGCTCGCTAGCGGGAGCCGCGGCCTACGAGCAGTACTTC; cdr3_aa: CASSSLAGAAAYEQYF
d_call: .; clone_size: .; v_call: TRBV9; j_call: TRBJ2-7; cdr3_nt: TGTGCCAGCAGCGTAGACGGCAGGGGCTCCTACGAGCAGTACTTC; cdr3_aa: CASSVDGRGSYEQYF
d_call: TRBD1; clone_size: few; v_call: TRBV10-3; j_call: TRBJ1-1; cdr3_nt: TGTGCCATCAGTGAGGTGACAGGGGCTGAAGCTTTCTTT; cdr3_aa: CAISEVTGAEAFF
d_call: .; clone_size: .; v_call: TRBV25-1; j_call: TRBJ2-2; cdr3_nt: TGTGCCAGCAGTGAATCGTCCAGGAACACCGGGGAGCTGTTTTTT; cdr3_aa: CASSESSRNTGELFF
d_call: .; clone_size: .; v_call: TRBV28; j_call: TRBJ1-3; cdr3_nt: TGTGCCAGCAGTTTTCTTCGGGGGCCTGGAAACACCATATATTTT; cdr3_aa: CASSFLRGPGNTIYF
d_call: .; clone_size: .; v_call: TRBV2; j_call: TRBJ1-3; cdr3_nt: TGTGCCAGCAGTGAAGGGACATGGGGAAACACCATATATTTT; cdr3_aa: CASSEGTWGNTIYF
d_call: .; clone_size: .; v_call: TRBV7-8; j_call: TRBJ1-6; cdr3_nt: TGTGCCAGCAGTCTACTCCCGAGGGGGAGCTCCTATAATTCACCCCTCCACTTT; cdr3_aa: CASSLLPRGSSYNSPLHF
d_call: TRBD2; clone_size: few; v_call: TRBV18; j_call: TRBJ2-7; cdr3_nt: TGTGCCAGCTCACCACCGAGCGGGGCCCCCTACGAGCAGTACTTC; cdr3_aa: CASSPPSGAPYEQYF
d_call: TRBD1; clone_size: .; v_call: TRBV7-2; j_call: TRBJ2-2; cdr3_nt: TGTGCCAGCAGCCCCGGACAGGGGCCCGGGGAGCTGTTTTTT; cdr3_aa: CASSPGQGPGELFF
d_call: .; clone_size: .; v_call: TRBV4-1; j_call: TRBJ1-2; cdr3_nt: TGCGCCAGCAGCCAAGGAAAGGCATTAGGGACATATCCCCCTAGCTATGGCTACACCTTC; cdr3_aa: CASSQGKALGTYPPSYGYTF
d_call: TRBD1; clone_size: .; v_call: TRBV5-5; j_call: TRBJ2-2; cdr3_nt: TGTGCCAGCAGCTTTCTGACAGGGGGTCGAGCCGGGGAGCTGTTTTTT; cdr3_aa: CASSFLTGGRAGELFF
d_call: .; clone_size: .; v_call: TRBV4-2; j_call: TRBJ2-1; cdr3_nt: TGTGCCAGCAGCCAGGTCCTATCGGCGAGAGTCAATGAGCAGTTCTTC; cdr3_aa: CASSQVLSARVNEQFF
d_call: .; clone_size: once; v_call: TRBV25-1; j_call: TRBJ2-1; cdr3_nt: TGTGCCAGCAGTGAGGCTCTAGGGACCTACAATGAGCAGTTCTTC; cdr3_aa: CASSEALGTYNEQFF
d_call: TRBD1; clone_size: .; v_call: TRBV28; j_call: TRBJ2-3; cdr3_nt: TGTGCCAGCAGTCTAGGCGGGACAGGGACATATACGCAGTATTTT; cdr3_aa: CASSLGGTGTYTQYF
d_call: TRBD1; clone_size: .; v_call: TRBV11-3; j_call: TRBJ2-1; cdr3_nt: TGTGCCAGCAGCTCAGGACAGGGGACCTACAATGAGCAGTTCTTC; cdr3_aa: CASSSGQGTYNEQFF
d_call: TRBD2; clone_size: .; v_call: TRBV5-4; j_call: TRBJ2-2; cdr3_nt: TGTGCCAGCAGTATGGGACTAGCAGGGGAGCTGTTTTTT; cdr3_aa: CASSMGLAGELFF
d_call: .; clone_size: .; v_call: TRBV5-1; j_call: TRBJ2-7; cdr3_nt: TGCGCCAGCAGCCAAGGGGTAGGAGCAATCGAGCAGTACTTC; cdr3_aa: CASSQGVGAIEQYF
d_call: TRBD2; clone_size: once; v_call: TRBV7-9; j_call: TRBJ2-1; cdr3_nt: TGTGCCAGCAACCAAGGACTAGGACGCAATGAGCAGTTCTTC; cdr3_aa: CASNQGLGRNEQFF
d_call: .; clone_size: .; v_call: TRBV6-5; j_call: TRBJ1-2; cdr3_nt: TGTGCCAGCAGTTACACCAGGGGCTATGGCTACACCTTC; cdr3_aa: CASSYTRGYGYTF
d_call: .; clone_size: .; v_call: TRBV5-1; j_call: TRBJ1-1; cdr3_nt: TGCGCCAGCAGCTTGCCCGACGGGGGGGACACTGAAGCTTTCTTT; cdr3_aa: CASSLPDGGDTEAFF
d_call: .; clone_size: .; v_call: TRBV6-5; j_call: TRBJ1-2; cdr3_nt: TGTGCCAGCAGCCAAGTGTCTGGCTACACCTTC; cdr3_aa: CASSQVSGYTF